The 26 T cell receptor beta chains given below trace back to one sample, sequenced in a study of diagnostic markers for celiac disease. One entry per CDR3 protein, without DNA, is what TCRdb gives after re-calling the reads. The sample table sets out 2,000 or so distinct CDR3 sequences. Sequencing was carried out using either unsorted cells or a sorted T cell fraction (not recorded which). Source of these receptors: a human donor. This table probably holds off-target reads from a library built for another chain.

Here the CDR3 reads CSASKGQGPYEQYF. The chain is built from TRBV20-1 and TRBJ2-7; TCRdb proposes TRBD2, but this gene call is untestable without DNA. The CDR3 covers 14 residues. Germline V gives CDR1 DFQATT, CDR2 SNEGSKA (reference sequence).

The V gene is TRBV7-3, the J gene TRBJ2-1; TCRdb's D gene call, TRBD2, goes unchecked for lack of DNA. The CDR3 has 13 residues. Germline loops: CDR1 SGHTA, CDR2 FQGTGA. This chain's CDR3 is CASSLAGLNEQFF.

According to its frequency, this clonotype is large (0.1 to 1%). The chain joins TRBV12-3 or TRBV12-4 to TRBJ2-5. CDR3 length: 14 residues. The CDR3 loop is CASSPVAVSETQYF.

This chain connects TRBV20-1 to TRBJ2-2; no DNA is available, so the TRBD1 call from TCRdb remains unchecked. CDR3 size: 14 residues. Germline assignment: CDR1 DFQATT and CDR2 SNEGSKA (reference sequence). The CDR3 loop reads CSASKRVTGGELFF.

The chain combines TRBV7-8 with TRBJ1-3; the D call of TRBD1 rests on TCRdb alone, since no DNA is present to check it. CDR1 and CDR2 from the germline V gene are SGHVS and FQNEAQ. The CDR3 is 22 amino acids. CDR3 in amino acids: CASSLRPRGALGLRGSGNTIYF.

This clonotype counts as medium-sized by frequency. V and J are TRBV15 and TRBJ2-1; the TRBD1 assignment by TCRdb is unverifiable without DNA. The germline CDR1 and CDR2 sequences are LNHNV and YYDKDF (reference sequence). This CDR3 region has 13 residues. This CDR3 is CATSNQGFDEQFF.

Considering frequency, this clonotype is large (0.1 to 1%). V is TRBV5-5 and J is TRBJ2-3; as DNA is missing, the TRBD2 call by TCRdb cannot be tested. Germline assignment: CDR1 SGHKS and CDR2 YYEKEE (reference sequence). The CDR3 is made up of 16 amino acids. Here the CDR3 reads CASSPLAGGLTDTQYF. Full variable domain (remainder filled in from reference TRBV5-5 and TRBJ2-3): DAGVTQSPTHLIKTRGQQVTLRCSPISGHKSVSWYQQVLGQGPQFIFQYYEKEERGRGNFPDRFSARQFPNYSSELNVNALLLGDSALYLCASSPLAGGLTDTQYFGPGTRLTVL.

According to its frequency, this clonotype is medium-sized (0.01 to 0.1%). This sequence joins TRBV18 and TRBJ2-1; there is no DNA to check the TCRdb D call of TRBD2. The germline gives CDR1 KGHSH, CDR2 LQKENI. The CDR3 runs 16 residues. The CDR3 sequence: CASSITGLATYNEQFF.

The chain uses TRBV20-1 and TRBJ1-2; TCRdb indicates TRBD1, and absent DNA this call remains unverified. In germline, CDR1 is DFQATT, CDR2 SNEGSKA (reference sequence). This CDR3 has 14 amino acids. Here the CDR3 reads CSAPRGTGIRGYTF.

Measured by frequency, this clonotype is medium-sized (0.01 to 0.1%). The chain couples TRBV21-1 to TRBJ1-1. TRBV21-1 is listed as a pseudogene. This CDR3 comprises 13 residues. This chain's CDR3 is CASSNQVGTEAFF.

This clonotype is identified as large (0.1 to 1%) from frequency. The CDR3 reads CASSDRAQGGDTQYF. The V and J genes are TRBV4-2 and TRBJ2-3; TCRdb's D call, TRBD2, is unchecked because there is no DNA. CDR1 LGHNA and CDR2 YNFKEQ come from the germline V gene. The CDR3 contains 15 residues.

The chain joins TRBV7-6 to TRBJ2-5. Germline-derived CDR1 and CDR2 are SGHVS and FNYEAQ. CDR3 length equals 14 residues. The CDR3 sequence: CASSLGLGSGTQYF.

The V call is TRBV7-6, the J call TRBJ2-5. From germline, CDR1 is SGHVS and CDR2 FNYEAQ. The CDR3 loop spans 11 amino acids. The CDR3: CASSLAETQYF.

By frequency, this clonotype registers medium-sized (0.01 to 0.1%). The V and J genes are TRBV5-5 and TRBJ1-1. The CDR3 is 16 residues long. From germline, CDR1 is SGHKS and CDR2 YYEKEE (reference sequence). CDR3 loop: CASSPQRSRADTEAFF. Together with reference TRBV5-5 and TRBJ1-1, the CDR3 gives the full variable domain: DAGVTQSPTHLIKTRGQQVTLRCSPISGHKSVSWYQQVLGQGPQFIFQYYEKEERGRGNFPDRFSARQFPNYSSELNVNALLLGDSALYLCASSPQRSRADTEAFFGQGTRLTVV.

CDR3 protein: CSADRGNEKLFF. The gene calls are TRBV20-1 and TRBJ1-4; TCRdb outputs TRBD1, but without DNA this stays unchecked. Germline CDR1 reads DFQATT; CDR2 reads SNEGSKA (reference sequence). This CDR3 has 12 amino acids.

The chain recombines TRBV5-1 with TRBJ2-4. From germline, CDR1 is SGHRS and CDR2 YFSETQ. The CDR3 is made up of 13 amino acids. The CDR3 reads CASSLVGENIQYF.

V usage is TRBV12-3 or TRBV12-4 and J usage is TRBJ1-2; TCRdb names TRBD1, which stays unverified in the absence of DNA. The CDR3 has 14 amino acids. The CDR3 region is CASSPGDGAYGYTF.

The V call is TRBV28, the J call TRBJ2-3; TCRdb names TRBD2, which stays unverified in the absence of DNA. Germline-derived CDR1 and CDR2 are MDHEN and SYDVKM. The CDR3 covers 15 residues. CDR3 sequence: CASSSGGSRTDTQYF.

J is TRBJ1-5 and V is TRBV5-1; the D gene TCRdb calls, TRBD1, cannot be checked with no DNA. The V gene's germline CDR1 is SGHRS and CDR2 YFSETQ. The CDR3 runs to 15 residues. The CDR3 spells CASREGTGVTQPQHF.

This chain joins TRBV7-2 and TRBJ2-7. The CDR3 is 12 amino acids. The germline gives CDR1 SGHTA, CDR2 FQGNSA. The CDR3: CASSLLYYEQYF.

This clonotype is labeled medium-sized based on frequency. The gene calls are TRBV20-1 and TRBJ2-1; the D call of TRBD1 rests on TCRdb alone, since no DNA is present to check it. The CDR3 is made up of 16 amino acids. CDR1 and CDR2 (germline): DFQATT, SNEGSKA (reference sequence). The CDR3 region is CSARDGGSRSYNEQFF.

The chain joins TRBV7-2 to TRBJ1-6; the D gene TCRdb calls, TRBD1, cannot be checked with no DNA. The CDR3 sequence is 15 residues long. Germline CDR1 and CDR2: SGHTA and FQGNSA. CDR3 region: CASSLESTGGSPLHF. Full variable domain (outside the CDR3, taken from reference TRBV7-2 and TRBJ1-6): GAGVSQSPSNKVTEKGKDVELRCDPISGHTALYWYRQSLGQGLEFLIYFQGNSAPDKSGLPSDRFSAERTGGSVSTLTIQRTQQEDSAVYLCASSLESTGGSPLHFGNGTRLTVT.

The chain joins TRBV4-1 to TRBJ1-5. CDR1 is MGHRA, CDR2 YSYEKL, per germline. This CDR3 comprises 15 residues. CDR3 amino acids: CASSQEAAVNQPQHF.

Measured by frequency, this clonotype is medium-sized. The genes are TRBV12-3 or TRBV12-4 and TRBJ1-2; the TCRdb D gene call, TRBD1, has no DNA to confirm it. The CDR3 is made up of 12 amino acids. The chain's CDR3 is CASSGGGHGYTF.

The chain carries TRBV20-1 and TRBJ2-2; TCRdb lists TRBD2, though no DNA is available to test this call. The V gene's germline CDR1 is DFQATT and CDR2 SNEGSKA (reference sequence). This CDR3 is built from 15 residues. The CDR3 sequence is CSARQGLADAGELFF.

CDR3 sequence reads: CASRLGNTGELFF. This chain links TRBV2 with TRBJ2-2. The CDR3 contains 13 residues. Germline-derived CDR1 and CDR2 are SNHLY and FYNNEI.